Here is one T cell receptor (beta chain) with its context. Its matching antigen is unknown. The data are from a study of T-cell reconstitution after alpha-beta-depleted transplantation in children. Overall study results and limits: It was surviving recipient T cells and thymic progenitors that gave some patients high TCRbeta diversity at day 60. A year had passed since transplant, and T-cell counts and diversity by then came mostly from newly produced T cells.

Molecular barcoding with unique molecular identifiers was used for the TCRbeta library. MiXCR, run by TCRdb on the PCR reads, gives a single entry per CDR3 protein. The data contain about 980,000 distinct CDR3 sequences, about 31% of them singletons. The CDR3 spans 17 residues. Deletions cut 0 bases from V and 0 bases from J, with 15 bases between. CDR1 SGHRS and CDR2 YFSETQ come from the germline V gene. The TCR comes from a boy less than two years old who had a stem cell transplant for SCID, so the T cells may come from the graft donor. V and J are TRBV5-1 and TRBJ1-1, with D perhaps TRBD1 (5 bases). Source: PBMCs, mostly from graft donor cells, taken 360 days after TCRalphabeta/CD19-depleted stem cell transplant. CDR3 sequence reads: CASSLGRDLGMNTEAFF. DNA for the CDR3: TGCGCCAGCAGCTTGGGCAGGGACCTAGGCATGAACACTGAAGCTTTCTTT.